This T cell receptor (beta chain) was documented in a study of CD8+CD57+ T cells in acquired aplastic anemia. Study-wide results and limits: Patients and controls turned out to have 25 to 35 CD8+ CDR3 sequences in common.

The V gene lost 1 base and the J gene lost 1 base, with 9 bases spanning the gap. Germline V CDR1 and CDR2: SGHRS, YFSETQ. The CDR3 has 14 amino acids. Genomic DNA constituted the template upon which TCR beta VDJ and CDR3 profiling was performed. TCRdb reprocessed the reads via MiXCR and lists one record per CDR3 protein. Of about 220,000 distinct CDR3 sequences detected, almost 35% appear once; the ten largest clones hold around 1.1%. This clonotype has ten or more counts. The antigen remains unidentified. Specimen: sorted CD4+, CD8+, or CD8+CD57+ T cells (not recorded which) from PBMCs. The chain has TRBV5-1 and TRBJ2-7; a possible D gene is TRBD1 (6 bases). This sequence was found in a human donor in good health, serving as a control. CDR3 bases: TGCGCCAGCAGCTTGTTTCAGGGGTCCTACGAGCAGTACTTC. This sequence encodes CASSLFQGSYEQYF.